These 14 T cell receptor beta chains were all obtained from the same sample, sequenced in a study of shared clonotypes between healthy human individuals. Profiling relied on immunoSEQ multiplex PCR, and the TCRdb table lists in-frame clones only, not all of them. The sample includes fewer than 600,000 clones, 70% to 80% of them seen just once. Sequenced input: PBMCs. The receptors shown here come from a woman between 40 and 50 years old in good health. Some clones in this sample may be carry-over from other donors' samples.

Remarks on this clone: Being one base from a much bigger clone, this may be a read error. The chain recombines TRBV25-1 with TRBJ2-1, with 7 bases lining up with TRBD2. Germline assignment: CDR1 MGHDK and CDR2 SYGVNS. The CDR3 covers 17 residues. CDR3 protein: CAGSEPYPSGNYNEQFF. The CDR3 DNA reads as TGTGCCGGCAGTGAGCCATACCCCAGCGGGAATTACAATGAGCAGTTCTTC.

The chain joins TRBV30 to TRBJ2-7; the D gene is possibly TRBD2 (6 bases). This CDR3 region has 15 residues. Germline V lookup: CDR1 GTSNPN, CDR2 SVGIG (reference sequence). V was shortened by 0 bases and J by 2 bases, with 14 bases between the two germline ends. CDR3 sequence reads: CAWSVSLAYTYEQYF. In nucleotides, the CDR3 is TGTGCCTGGAGTGTAAGTCTAGCGTACACCTACGAGCAGTACTTC.

This clone was observed once. The gene calls are TRBV7-2 and TRBJ1-1; D call uncertain. Trimming shortened V by 6 bases and J by 0 bases, and 8 bases separated the two germline ends. CDR1 and CDR2 from the germline V gene are SGHTA and FQGNSA. The CDR3 is 13 amino acids. The CDR3 here is CASRRELNTEAFF. In nucleotides, the CDR3 is TGTGCCAGCAGAAGAGAACTGAACACTGAAGCTTTCTTT.

This clone has a handful of counts. The chain uses TRBV10-3 and TRBJ2-5; 10 bases are shared with TRBD2. Trimming at V came to 6 bases and at J to 5 bases, leaving 12 bases not matched to a gene. CDR1 and CDR2 from the germline V gene are ENHRY and SYGVKD. CDR3 length equals 16 residues. The CDR3 here is CAIRDPLAGDRETQYF. CDR3 nucleotide sequence: TGTGCCATCAGGGACCCCCTAGCGGGAGATAGGGAGACCCAGTACTTC.

This clone was counted a single time. The chain recombines TRBV4-1 with TRBJ1-3; TRBD1 is a possible D gene (5 bases). Trimming shortened V by 3 bases and J by 2 bases, and 11 bases separated the two germline ends. CDR3 length: 15 amino acids. CDR1 MGHRA and CDR2 YSYEKL come from the germline V gene. Here the CDR3 reads CASSHQDSAGNTIYF. Written as DNA, the CDR3 is TGCGCCAGCAGCCACCAAGACAGTGCTGGAAACACCATATATTTT.

The genes are TRBV4-1 and TRBJ2-2; 8 bases are shared with TRBD2. V dropped 4 bases and J dropped 0; count of bases not matched to a gene: 7. CDR3 length: 17 residues. Germline V gives CDR1 MGHRA, CDR2 YSYEKL. CDR3 sequence (DNA): TGCGCCAGCAGCCTCGGACCTAGCGGGCCGAACACCGGGGAGCTGTTTTTT. Translating it yields CASSLGPSGPNTGELFF.

With respect to this clone: The same CDR3 also results from other DNA sequences found in this sample. V gene TRBV7-2 combines with J gene TRBJ1-2; no clear D gene. Germline CDR1 is SGHTA and CDR2 is FQGNSA. Trimming left V 2 bases short and J 2 bases short, with 6 bases between. The CDR3 loop spans 13 amino acids. The CDR3 sequence: CASSLSTNYGYTF. In nucleotides, the CDR3 is TGTGCCAGCAGCTTAAGTACCAACTATGGCTACACCTTC.

The chain joins TRBV6-1 to TRBJ2-7, with 7 bases that match TRBD1. CDR3 length: 15 residues. Germline V gene data show CDR1 as MNHNS and CDR2 as SASEGT. V lost 3 bases, J lost 7 bases, and 12 bases stayed unmatched. In DNA, the CDR3 is TGTGCCAGCAGTGATAGGGGGCGGTCTGCTCGAGAGCAGTACTTC. Its protein product is CASSDRGRSAREQYF.

The chain combines TRBV18 with TRBJ1-1, with D perhaps TRBD1 (6 bases). The CDR3 covers 15 residues. From germline, CDR1 is KGHSH and CDR2 LQKENI. V lost 3 bases and J lost 1, with 12 bases in between. The CDR3 sequence: CASSPRGLRNTEAFF. CDR3 DNA: TGTGCCAGCTCACCCAGGGGCTTGAGGAACACTGAAGCTTTCTTT.

The rearrangement joins TRBV15 to TRBJ1-1; the D is unclear. V was pared by 0 bases and J by 3 bases, with 5 bases between. Germline V gene sequence: CDR1 LNHNV, CDR2 YYDKDF (reference sequence). The CDR3 sequence is 13 residues long. Here the CDR3 reads CATSRDSYTEAFF. For the CDR3, the DNA is TGTGCCACCAGCAGAGATTCCTACACTGAAGCTTTCTTT.

The genes are TRBV30 and TRBJ2-3, with TRBD2 matching over 10 bases. The ends lost 3 bases at V and 2 bases at J; junction bases unmatched: 2. The CDR3 loop spans 14 amino acids. The germline V gene encodes CDR1 GTSNPN and CDR2 SVGIG (reference sequence). The CDR3 coding sequence is TGTGCCTGGAGCGGACTAGCGGTCACAGATACGCAGTATTTT. Its translation is CAWSGLAVTDTQYF. Together with reference TRBV30 and TRBJ2-3, the CDR3 gives the full variable domain: SQTIHQWPATLVQPVGSPLSLECTVEGTSNPNLYWYRQAAGRGLQLLFYSVGIGQISSEVPQNLSASRPQDRQFILSSKKLLLSDSGFYLCAWSGLAVTDTQYFGPGTRLTVL.

V gene TRBV2 combines with J gene TRBJ2-1; 9 positions agree with TRBD1. This CDR3 has 14 amino acids. Trimming cost V 8 bases and J 7 bases; bases outside gene matches: 9. Germline CDR1 reads SNHLY; CDR2 reads FYNNEI. CDR3 bases: TGTGCCAGCTCACCGGGACAGGGTCTAAATGAGCAGTTCTTC. It is translated as CASSPGQGLNEQFF.

V and J are TRBV7-9 and TRBJ1-4; 8 bases line up with TRBD1. Germline CDR1 is SEHNR and CDR2 is FQNEAQ (reference sequence). J was trimmed by 8 bases and V by 1 base; bases with no gene match: 6. This CDR3 region has 15 residues. This CDR3 is CASSLGTGLGEKLFF. The CDR3 nucleotides are TGTGCCAGCAGCTTAGGGACAGGGCTCGGGGAAAAACTGTTTTTT.

The rearrangement uses TRBV19 and TRBJ2-1; unclear D gene. The CDR3 has 12 amino acids. Trimming cost V 6 bases and J 9 bases, with 12 bases left between them. From germline, CDR1 is LNHDA and CDR2 SQIVND (reference sequence). CDR3 DNA sequence: TGTGCCAGTAGAGGGTTGGGCGGTGAGCAGTTCTTC. This gives the protein CASRGLGGEQFF.